This T cell receptor (beta chain) was obtained from a study of OX40 agonist ivuxolimab in advanced cancers. About the study: Partial responses were recorded for three patients, including one with hepatocellular carcinoma and two with cutaneous melanoma. Whole-study results and caveats: At 0.1 to 3.0 mg/kg, CD4+ and CD8+ blood T cells expanded clonally by week 6. Expanded clones belonging to CD8+ T cells outnumbered, on average, those of CD4+.

Regarding this clone: What it binds is not known.

Profiled with immunoSEQ multiplex PCR; TCRdb holds only in-frame clones, not every one. The sample consists of more than 50,000 clones, roughly nine tenths of them appearing once. CDR3 length equals 16 residues. Germline V gene lookup returns CDR1 SGHNT and CDR2 YYREEE (reference sequence). V lost 5 bases, J lost 1 base, and 10 bases stayed unmatched. Autoimmune disease history or systemic immunosuppression meant exclusion. The source of this sequence is an adult with an advanced solid tumor such as melanoma, head and neck, liver or kidney cancer. This specimen was CD4+ or CD8+ T cells sorted from blood, taken in a trial of the OX40 agonist ivuxolimab. The chain uses TRBV5-4 and TRBJ2-3; 7 nucleotides line up with TRBD2. Here the CDR3 reads CASSDSQAGRTDTQYF. For the CDR3, the DNA is TGTGCCAGCAGTGACTCGCAAGCGGGGCGCACAGATACGCAGTATTTT.